The 21 T cell receptor beta chains presented below share a single source sample, sequenced in a study of T cell repertoires in cytomegalovirus infection. TCRdb fed the reads into MiXCR, producing one record per CDR3 protein. The sample has around 340,000 distinct CDR3 sequences; 29% are singletons. No cognate antigen is known for these TCRs. The source material was cultured PBMCs, sampled from culture after CMV antigen stimulation. These receptors originate from a human donor in good health (CMV status not recorded). Some clones in this sample may be carry-over from other donors' samples.

This clonotype was counted at least ten times. The rearrangement links TRBV7-6 to TRBJ1-1; TRBD1 aligns across 7 bases. Germline V lookup: CDR1 SGHVS, CDR2 FNYEAQ. The trim removed 0 bases at V and 5 bases at J, leaving 9 bases unmatched. The CDR3 has 16 residues. CDR3 sequence: CASSLAGQGVGTEAFF. The CDR3 DNA sequence: TGTGCCAGCAGCTTAGCGGGGCAGGGGGTCGGTACTGAAGCTTTCTTT.

V is TRBV7-3 and J is TRBJ2-5; the match to TRBD1 covers 11 bases. Germline V gene data show CDR1 as SGHTA and CDR2 as FQGTGA. The CDR3 extends over 15 amino acids. V was pared by 3 bases and J by 4 bases, with 4 bases of the junction left unmatched. CDR3 in DNA: TGTGCCAGCAGCTTTACCGGGACAGGGGGAGAGACCCAGTACTTC. It codes for CASSFTGTGGETQYF. Based on the CDR3 plus reference TRBV7-3 and TRBJ2-5, the full variable domain is GAGVSQTPSNKVTEKGKYVELRCDPISGHTALYWYRQSLGQGPEFLIYFQGTGAADDSGLPNDRFFAVRPEGSVSTLKIQRTERGDSAVYLCASSFTGTGGETQYFGPGTRLLVL.

This chain links TRBV6-1 with TRBJ2-5, with a weak D call TRBD2 (5 bases). Trimming left V 8 bases short and J 1 base short, with 14 bases between. There are 14 residues in the CDR3. The germline V gene encodes CDR1 MNHNS and CDR2 SASEGT. DNA of the CDR3: TGTGCCAGCTCTAGGCGGGCGGTCCAAGAGACCCAGTACTTC. Amino acids: CASSRRAVQETQYF.

CDR3 coding DNA: TGTGCCAGCACCGTAGTACTGAACACCGGGGAGCTGTTTTTT. Translated, it gives CASTVVLNTGELFF. The V gene is TRBV5-3, the J gene TRBJ2-2; no clear D. TRBV5-3 is classed as an ORF, of uncertain function. V lost 8 bases and J lost 1, with 12 bases in between. The CDR3 length is 14 residues.

This clonotype was seen more than once but under ten times. This chain links TRBV14 with TRBJ2-7; 8 nucleotides line up with TRBD2. The CDR3 is 14 residues long. Germline V CDR1 and CDR2: SGHDN, FVKESK. Germline trimming cut 4 bases from V and 5 bases from J; bases unmatched to any gene: 7. The CDR3, as DNA: TGTGCCAGCAGCCCCATTATTAGCGGGGACGAGCAGTACTTC. This encodes CASSPIISGDEQYF. The full variable domain, its missing parts supplied by reference TRBV14 and TRBJ2-7, is EAGVTQFPSHSVIEKGQTVTLRCDPISGHDNLYWYRRVMGKEIKFLLHFVKESKQDESGMPNNRFLAERTGGTYSTLKVQPAELEDSGVYFCASSPIISGDEQYFGPGTRLTVT.

The chain links TRBV12-3 or TRBV12-4 to TRBJ1-4, with 10 bases that match TRBD1. The CDR3 is made up of 17 amino acids. The V gene end was trimmed by 6 bases and the J gene end by 4 bases; junction bases not matched to a gene: 11. As DNA, the CDR3 is TGTGCCAGCAGGGCAACCCGACAGGGGGCTGATAATGAAAAACTGTTTTTT. Amino acids: CASRATRQGADNEKLFF.

CDR3 DNA sequence: TGTGCCAGCAGTTCAAGACCTGAAGAGACCCAGTACTTC. This encodes CASSSRPEETQYF. The chain carries TRBV27 and TRBJ2-5; D gene uncertain. CDR3 length: 13 amino acids. The germline CDR1 and CDR2 sequences are MNHEY and SMNVEV (reference sequence). The V and J ends lost 4 bases and 3 bases respectively, with 9 bases between them.

This chain links TRBV12-3 or TRBV12-4 with TRBJ1-1, with a weak D call TRBD1 (6 bases). The CDR3 length is 15 residues. With 6 bases removed from V and 1 base from J, the gap between germline ends came to 15 bases. The CDR3 coding sequence is TGTGCCAGCAGCTTTACCGGGGGCCGGAACACTGAAGCTTTCTTT. This gives the protein CASSFTGGRNTEAFF.

This clonotype was seen more than once but under ten times. The chain has TRBV2 and TRBJ1-1; D ambiguous. The CDR3 loop spans 13 amino acids. Trimming left V 4 bases short and J 2 bases short, with 8 bases between. Germline V gives CDR1 SNHLY, CDR2 FYNNEI. The CDR3 region is CASSADRNTEAFF. The CDR3 DNA is TGTGCCAGCAGTGCTGACCGAAACACTGAAGCTTTCTTT.

This clonotype came up many times. The rearrangement links TRBV7-9 to TRBJ1-1; D is undetermined. The germline gives CDR1 SEHNR, CDR2 FQNEAQ (reference sequence). The CDR3 contains 14 residues. V lost 4 bases and J lost 4, with 13 bases in between. CDR3 DNA: TGTGCCAGCAGCTCGACGGATGCGGGCACTGAAGCTTTCTTT. This codes for CASSSTDAGTEAFF.

This clonotype was seen more than once but under ten times. The chain recombines TRBV12-3 or TRBV12-4 with TRBJ2-2; D gene unclear. This CDR3 spans 16 amino acids. V was shortened by 2 bases and J by 1 base, with 11 bases between the two germline ends. CDR3 loop: CASSLSGPLNTGELFF. The DNA of the CDR3 is TGTGCCAGCAGTTTATCGGGTCCCCTGAACACCGGGGAGCTGTTTTTT.

The CDR3 spells CASSFPRGRVTDTQYF. The CDR3 coding sequence is TGTGCCAGCAGCTTCCCCCGGGGGAGGGTCACAGATACGCAGTATTTT. This chain links TRBV9 with TRBJ2-3; 7 positions agree with TRBD2. J lost 2 bases, V lost 4 bases, and 10 bases had no gene match. This CDR3 has 16 residues. From germline, CDR1 is SGDLS and CDR2 YYNGEE. Looking up the rest from reference TRBV9 and TRBJ2-3 gives the full variable domain: DSGVTQTPKHLITATGQRVTLRCSPRSGDLSVYWYQQSLDQGLQFLIQYYNGEERAKGNILERFSAQQFPDLHSELNLSSLELGDSALYFCASSFPRGRVTDTQYFGPGTRLTVL.

CDR3 sequence reads: CASTRSDYNSPLHF. In DNA, the CDR3 is TGTGCCAGTACAAGGTCAGATTATAATTCACCCCTCCACTTT. The genes are TRBV19 and TRBJ1-6; D remains unclear. Germline assignment: CDR1 LNHDA and CDR2 SQIVND (reference sequence). There are 14 residues in the CDR3. Trimming pared 7 bases from V and 4 bases from J, leaving 11 bases between. The complete variable domain, with remaining parts taken from reference TRBV19 and TRBJ1-6, reads DGGITQSPKYLFRKEGQNVTLSCEQNLNHDAMYWYRQDPGQGLRLIYYSQIVNDFQKGDIAEGYSVSREKKESFPLTVTSAQKNPTAFYLCASTRSDYNSPLHFGNGTRLTVT.

The chain is built from TRBV5-6 and TRBJ2-7; 11 bases match TRBD1. Germline V gene data show CDR1 as SGHDT and CDR2 as YYEEEE. This CDR3 has 14 amino acids. After removal of 6 bases from V and 3 bases from J, the junction contained 5 bases not matched to a gene. Here the CDR3 reads CASTLGTGGYEQYF. Written as DNA, the CDR3 is TGTGCCAGCACCCTAGGGACAGGGGGCTACGAGCAGTACTTC.

In this sample, this clonotype turned up a few times. The chain combines TRBV19 with TRBJ1-2; D remains ambiguous. CDR1 and CDR2 from the germline V gene are LNHDA and SQIVND (reference sequence). Trimming took 3 bases from V and 2 from J, leaving 13 bases between them. This CDR3 is built from 15 residues. The DNA for the CDR3 is TGTGCCAGTAGTATCCCAGGCTTTGGGAACTATGGCTACACCTTC. Amino acids: CASSIPGFGNYGYTF. Supplemented by reference TRBV19 and TRBJ1-2, the full variable domain reads DGGITQSPKYLFRKEGQNVTLSCEQNLNHDAMYWYRQDPGQGLRLIYYSQIVNDFQKGDIAEGYSVSREKKESFPLTVTSAQKNPTAFYLCASSIPGFGNYGYTFGSGTRLTVV.

This clonotype was found a few times. This chain connects TRBV12-3 or TRBV12-4 to TRBJ2-3, with 7 bases that match TRBD2. With V trimmed by 5 bases and J by 2 bases, 10 bases remained unmatched. This CDR3 has 16 residues. DNA of the CDR3: TGTGCCAGCAGTCGAAGCGGGATGCAAGCCACAGATACGCAGTATTTT. It translates to CASSRSGMQATDTQYF.

This clonotype has more than one count but fewer than ten. The rearrangement uses TRBV12-3 or TRBV12-4 and TRBJ2-1, with D perhaps matching TRBD2 (6 bases). CDR3 length: 14 residues. Trimming pared 5 bases from V and 9 bases from J, leaving 17 bases between. CDR3 protein: CASSPRDFVGEQFF. In DNA, the CDR3 is TGTGCCAGCAGTCCGCGGGACTTCGTCGGTGAGCAGTTCTTC.

The J gene is TRBJ2-1, the V gene TRBV19; D is perhaps TRBD1 (5 bases). The CDR3 loop spans 15 amino acids. Trimming shortened V by 3 bases and J by 7 bases, and 16 bases separated the two germline ends. The V gene's germline CDR1 is LNHDA and CDR2 SQIVND (reference sequence). The CDR3 sequence: CASSIRWGKINEQFF. CDR3 sequence (DNA): TGTGCCAGTAGTATTCGGTGGGGCAAGATTAATGAGCAGTTCTTC. The variable domain in full, with the rest retrieved from reference TRBV19 and TRBJ2-1, is DGGITQSPKYLFRKEGQNVTLSCEQNLNHDAMYWYRQDPGQGLRLIYYSQIVNDFQKGDIAEGYSVSREKKESFPLTVTSAQKNPTAFYLCASSIRWGKINEQFFGPGTRLTVL.

The chain couples TRBV11-2 to TRBJ2-7; D is uncertain. CDR3 size: 13 residues. CDR1 is SGHAT, CDR2 FQNNGV, per germline. The ends were cut back, 4 bases at V and 9 bases at J, with 16 bases in the middle. Here the CDR3 reads CASSSITSPGQYF. The CDR3 nucleotides are TGTGCCAGCAGCTCCATAACGAGCCCCGGGCAGTACTTC. The whole variable domain, filled in from reference TRBV11-2 and TRBJ2-7, reads EAGVAQSPRYKIIEKRQSVAFWCNPISGHATLYWYQQILGQGPKLLIQFQNNGVVDDSQLPKDRFSAERLKGVDSTLKIQPAKLEDSAVYLCASSSITSPGQYFGPGTRLTVT.

The chain employs TRBV19 and TRBJ2-1, with TRBD2 matching over 8 bases. The CDR3 sequence is 16 residues long. The V gene's germline CDR1 is LNHDA and CDR2 SQIVND (reference sequence). The junction had 3 bases not matched to a gene; V was cut back by 1 base and J by 1 base. The CDR3 bases are TGTGCCAGTAGTATAGTGGGGACTAGGTCCTACAATGAGCAGTTCTTC. Its protein product is CASSIVGTRSYNEQFF.

CDR3 bases: TGTGCCAGCAGCCCATTTCTGGGACTACTTAACGAGCAGTACTTC. Translation: CASSPFLGLLNEQYF. V usage is TRBV6-6 and J usage is TRBJ2-7, with 7 bases aligning to TRBD2. V gave up 6 bases and J gave up 5 bases; unmatched junction bases: 13. The CDR3 sequence is 15 residues long. Germline loops: CDR1 MNHNY, CDR2 SVGAGI (reference sequence).